Presented here are 5 T cell receptor beta chains from one specimen sequenced in a study of beta chain features in type 1 diabetes. As every portion of the isolated RNA was reverse transcribed, the sequencing read expressed TCRB transcripts. The method was immunoSEQ multiplex PCR; TCRdb's version includes in-frame clones alone and lacks a portion of them. The sample has around 320,000 clones, around 15% seen once. Sequencing was performed on central memory CD4+ T cells from blood. Source of these receptors: a man aged 30 to 45 in good health.

This chain links TRBV11-2 with TRBJ2-7; 12 bases map to TRBD1. V lost 5 bases to trimming and J lost 6 bases; unmatched junction nucleotides: 11. Per germline, CDR1 SGHAT and CDR2 FQNNGV. The CDR3 spans 16 residues. CDR3 sequence (DNA): TGTGCCAGCAGCAAGAGGTCGGGACAGGGGGCTAGCGAGCAGTACTTC. Its translation is CASSKRSGQGASEQYF.

The gene calls are TRBV11-2 and TRBJ2-7, with D perhaps TRBD1 (6 bases). In germline, CDR1 is SGHAT, CDR2 FQNNGV. The V end was cut by 5 bases, the J end by 2 bases, with 10 bases between. The CDR3 loop spans 13 amino acids. CDR3 region: CASSQRGTYEQYF. As DNA, the CDR3 is TGTGCCAGCAGCCAGAGGGGGACCTACGAGCAGTACTTC.

The chain couples TRBV30 to TRBJ2-7, with TRBD2 matching over 7 bases. Per the germline V gene, CDR1 is GTSNPN and CDR2 is SVGIG (reference sequence). This CDR3 is 13 amino acids long. The trim removed 2 bases at V and 6 bases at J, leaving 7 bases unmatched. The CDR3 nucleotides read TGTGCCTGGAGTAAGGCGGGAGTTGCCGAGCAGTACGTC. Translating gives CAWSKAGVAEQYV.

The table lists this clone with a few counts. The V and J genes are TRBV30 and TRBJ2-1; D unresolved. Trimming removed 5 bases at V and 9 bases at J, with 14 bases between. CDR1 and CDR2 (germline): GTSNPN, SVGIG (reference sequence). This CDR3 region has 12 residues. The DNA of the CDR3 is TGTGCCTGGGTCAGTTCGGGTAGTGAGCAGTTCTTC. Amino acids: CAWVSSGSEQFF. Full variable domain (outside the CDR3, taken from reference TRBV30 and TRBJ2-1): SQTIHQWPATLVQPVGSPLSLECTVEGTSNPNLYWYRQAAGRGLQLLFYSVGIGQISSEVPQNLSASRPQDRQFILSSKKLLLSDSGFYLCAWVSSGSEQFFGPGTRLTVL.

The rearrangement links TRBV11-2 to TRBJ2-4, with 8 bases matching TRBD1. The CDR3 has 16 amino acids. Germline CDR1 is SGHAT and CDR2 is FQNNGV. V lost 6 bases, J lost 2 bases, and 9 bases stayed unmatched. In nucleotides, the CDR3 is TGTGCCAGCAGGCCCCAGGGGGCGCTGACCAAAAACATTCAGTACTTC. This encodes CASRPQGALTKNIQYF.